Below are 29 T cell receptor beta chains sequenced from a single sample in a study of T-cell reconstitution after alpha-beta-depleted transplantation in children. Unique molecular identifiers tagged the TCRbeta library. TCRdb re-analysed the PCR reads in MiXCR, keeping a single row per CDR3 protein. The repertoire holds hundreds of thousands of distinct CDR3 sequences, about an eighth seen once, with 2% to 2.5% in the top ten. The sample consisted of PBMCs, mostly from graft donor cells, taken 360 days after TCRalphabeta/CD19-depleted stem cell transplant. These receptors were obtained from a male patient aged 10 to 17 who had a stem cell transplant for acute myeloid leukemia, so the T cells may come from the graft donor.

J is TRBJ1-5 and V is TRBV29-1, with a possible D match to TRBD1 (5 bases). CDR3 length equals 14 residues. Germline lookup yields CDR1 SQVTM and CDR2 ANQGSEA. Trimming left V 3 bases short and J 9 bases short, with 18 bases between. DNA of the CDR3: TGCAGCGTTGAGACGGTGGGGGGGGAGGGGCCCCAGCATTTT. This encodes CSVETVGGEGPQHF.

This clonotype showed up just a few times. The J gene is TRBJ2-1, the V gene TRBV20-1; no reliable D call. The V gene lost 2 bases and the J gene lost 0 bases, with 8 bases spanning the gap. Germline V gene sequence: CDR1 DFQATT, CDR2 SNEGSKA (reference sequence). CDR3 length: 14 residues. The CDR3 spells CSARFRSSYNEQFF. CDR3 bases: TGCAGTGCTAGATTTCGTAGCTCCTACAATGAGCAGTTCTTC.

This clonotype came up many times. This chain uses TRBV18 with TRBJ2-1; 9 bases align to TRBD2. The CDR3 consists of 15 residues. V was clipped by 2 bases and J by 2 bases; unmatched bases: 1. Germline values: CDR1 KGHSH, CDR2 LQKENI. CDR3 in amino acids: CASSPAGGTYNEQFF. The CDR3 DNA sequence: TGTGCCAGCTCACCAGCGGGAGGGACCTACAATGAGCAGTTCTTC.

The V gene is TRBV28, the J gene TRBJ2-5; D perhaps matches TRBD1 (5 bases). The CDR3 has 14 residues. Trimming cost V 1 base and J 5 bases, with 11 bases left between them. Germline CDR1 MDHEN, CDR2 SYDVKM. The CDR3 sequence: CASSLFGARETQYF. The CDR3 nucleotides read TGTGCCAGCAGTTTATTTGGGGCCAGGGAGACCCAGTACTTC.

The rearrangement links TRBV19 to TRBJ2-1, with 9 bases aligning to TRBD1. In germline, CDR1 is LNHDA, CDR2 SQIVND (reference sequence). Trimming removed 7 bases from V and 3 bases from J; junction bases left unmatched: 13. The length of the CDR3 is 17 residues. The DNA for the CDR3 is TGTGCCAGTAAACCGGGACAGGGTTTCTCAGGCTACAATGAGCAGTTCTTC. This gives the protein CASKPGQGFSGYNEQFF.

This clonotype was observed a handful of times. This chain connects TRBV19 to TRBJ1-5; 7 bases align to TRBD1. This CDR3 has 13 amino acids. The germline gives CDR1 LNHDA, CDR2 SQIVND (reference sequence). V was pared by 7 bases and J by 4 bases, with 4 bases of the junction left unmatched. The CDR3 loop reads CASTSRGNQPQHF. The CDR3 bases are TGTGCCAGTACAAGCAGGGGGAATCAGCCCCAGCATTTT. Supplemented by reference TRBV19 and TRBJ1-5, the full variable domain reads DGGITQSPKYLFRKEGQNVTLSCEQNLNHDAMYWYRQDPGQGLRLIYYSQIVNDFQKGDIAEGYSVSREKKESFPLTVTSAQKNPTAFYLCASTSRGNQPQHFGDGTRLSIL.

In this sample, this clonotype turned up many times. The chain links TRBV29-1 to TRBJ2-1, with TRBD2 matching 7 bases. This CDR3 has 12 residues. Germline lookup yields CDR1 SQVTM and CDR2 ANQGSEA. DNA for the CDR3: TGCAGGGGGGACTATTCATACAATGAGCAGTTCTTC. Translated: CRGDYSYNEQFF.

This clonotype was detected a few times. V gene TRBV4-2 combines with J gene TRBJ2-1; 9 nucleotides line up with TRBD2. With 4 bases clipped from V and 6 bases from J, the junction kept 7 bases outside the gene matches. The CDR3 is 15 residues long. CDR1 LGHNA and CDR2 YNFKEQ come from the germline V gene. The CDR3 is CASSRPGTSTNEQFF. Written as DNA, the CDR3 is TGTGCCAGCAGCCGTCCCGGGACTAGCACCAATGAGCAGTTCTTC.

The rearrangement links TRBV9 to TRBJ2-7; 8 bases are a match to TRBD2. Germline values: CDR1 SGDLS, CDR2 YYNGEE. This CDR3 contains 15 residues. J lost 5 bases, V lost 0 bases, and 7 bases had no gene match. The CDR3, as DNA: TGTGCCAGCAGCGTAGTGGCTAGCGGGCCCCACGAGCAGTACTTC. Protein sequence: CASSVVASGPHEQYF.

V is TRBV7-3 and J is TRBJ2-5, with 7 positions matching TRBD2. The CDR3 consists of 14 residues. The germline V gene encodes CDR1 SGHTA and CDR2 FQGTGA. J was trimmed by 5 bases and V by 1 base; bases with no gene match: 4. Here the CDR3 reads CASSLSGRVETQYF. Here the CDR3 DNA reads TGTGCCAGCAGCTTAAGCGGGAGAGTGGAGACCCAGTACTTC.

In this sample, this clonotype turned up a few times. The V gene is TRBV29-1, the J gene TRBJ2-7, with 9 bases identical to TRBD2. After removal of 3 bases from V and 4 bases from J, the junction contained 10 bases not matched to a gene. CDR3 length: 15 residues. The germline V gene has CDR1 SQVTM and CDR2 ANQGSEA. CDR3 nucleotides: TGCAGCGTTGAGGGGGCGGGAGGGCCAGGGTACGAGCAGTACTTC. This gives the protein CSVEGAGGPGYEQYF.

The chain combines TRBV11-3 with TRBJ2-3; D gene ambiguous. Trimming left V 3 bases short and J 1 base short, with 20 bases between. Germline CDR1 SGHNT, CDR2 YENEEA. The CDR3 runs 18 residues. The CDR3 DNA is TGTGCCAGCAGCTTTCCTAGAGGCCCCCCCCGTGGCACAGATACGCAGTATTTT. Encoded protein: CASSFPRGPPRGTDTQYF. The full variable domain, its missing parts supplied by reference TRBV11-3 and TRBJ2-3, is EAGVVQSPRYKIIEKKQPVAFWCNPISGHNTLYWYLQNLGQGPELLIRYENEEAVDDSQLPKDRFSAERLKGVDSTLKIQPAELGDSAVYLCASSFPRGPPRGTDTQYFGPGTRLTVL.

The genes are TRBV24-1 and TRBJ1-5, with 8 nucleotides matching TRBD1. Germline V gene data show CDR1 as KGHDR and CDR2 as SFDVKD. V lost 9 bases and J lost 2; bases outside the gene matches: 8. The CDR3 is made up of 15 amino acids. CDR3 in amino acids: CATGGTGWGNQPQHF. The CDR3 DNA follows: TGTGCCACCGGGGGGACAGGTTGGGGCAATCAGCCCCAGCATTTT.

The rearrangement uses TRBV6-2 or TRBV6-3 and TRBJ2-3; the D call may be TRBD1 or TRBD2 (5 bases each). The CDR3 sequence is 17 residues long. The germline V and J ends were trimmed by 0 bases and 4 bases, with 17 bases remaining between them. Looked up from germline, CDR1 is MNHEY and CDR2 is SVGEGT. The CDR3 here is CASSYSPPGLGADTQYF. The CDR3 DNA reads as TGTGCCAGCAGTTACTCCCCCCCAGGACTGGGGGCAGATACGCAGTATTTT.

J is TRBJ2-1 and V is TRBV3-1, with 9 bases lining up with TRBD2. The CDR3 runs 15 residues. With V trimmed by 5 bases and J by 8 bases, 10 bases remained unmatched. CDR1 LGHDT and CDR2 YNNKEL come from the germline V gene (reference sequence). The CDR3 DNA follows: TGTGCCAGCAGCGTTCTTAGCGGGAGAGCTGATGAGCAGTTCTTC. Translation: CASSVLSGRADEQFF.

This clonotype came up a few times. The chain combines TRBV7-2 with TRBJ2-4; 7 bases fit TRBD2. CDR3 length equals 15 residues. Germline CDR1 and CDR2: SGHTA and FQGNSA. V was pared by 1 base and J by 9 bases, with 9 bases of the junction left unmatched. This chain's CDR3 is CASSLEFSREGIQYF. For the CDR3, the DNA is TGTGCCAGCAGCTTAGAGTTCTCGAGGGAGGGCATTCAGTACTTC.

This clonotype has a handful of counts. This chain connects TRBV20-1 to TRBJ2-7; TRBD2 matches at 13 bases. Germline CDR1 is DFQATT and CDR2 is SNEGSKA (reference sequence). The V gene end was trimmed by 3 bases and the J gene end by 5 bases; junction bases not matched to a gene: 7. This CDR3 spans 15 amino acids. CDR3 in DNA: TGCAGTGCTAGCAGTACTAGCGGGAGGGACAACGAGCAGTACTTC. It encodes CSASSTSGRDNEQYF.

The gene calls are TRBV28 and TRBJ2-1; 14 bases fit TRBD2. V was pared by 5 bases and J by 9 bases, with 15 bases of the junction left unmatched. Germline CDR1 and CDR2: MDHEN and SYDVKM. The CDR3 has 18 amino acids. The CDR3 bases are TGTGCCAGCAGTCCTGTTATTGGACTAGCGGGGGGTGGTAGTGAGCAGTTCTTC. Amino acids: CASSPVIGLAGGGSEQFF.

This clonotype has at least ten counts. This chain uses TRBV29-1 with TRBJ2-1; a possible D gene is TRBD2 (6 bases). Germline lookup yields CDR1 SQVTM and CDR2 ANQGSEA. The CDR3 runs to 14 residues. The V end lost 8 bases, the J end lost 1 base, and 15 bases lay between the germline ends. The CDR3 spells CSPWSGRSYNEQFF. CDR3 DNA sequence: TGCAGCCCCTGGAGCGGGCGTTCCTACAATGAGCAGTTCTTC.

The chain joins TRBV14 to TRBJ2-1; 16 nucleotides line up with TRBD2. This CDR3 comprises 21 residues. V gave up 0 bases and J gave up 0 bases; unmatched junction bases: 8. Germline CDR1 reads SGHDN; CDR2 reads FVKESK. The CDR3 reads CASSQDPGTSGRGGSYNEQFF. Here the CDR3 DNA reads TGTGCCAGCAGCCAAGACCCCGGGACTAGCGGGAGGGGAGGCTCCTACAATGAGCAGTTCTTC.

The gene calls are TRBV4-1 and TRBJ2-2; 11 positions agree with TRBD1. Per the germline V gene, CDR1 is MGHRA and CDR2 is YSYEKL. The V and J ends lost 0 bases and 4 bases, in that order; junction bases with no gene match: 7. The CDR3 sequence is 18 residues long. Written as DNA, the CDR3 is TGCGCCAGCAGCCAAGAAGTTTGGACAGGGGGCAGCACCGGGGAGCTGTTTTTT. Its translation is CASSQEVWTGGSTGELFF.

The chain couples TRBV12-3 or TRBV12-4 to TRBJ2-3, with 12 bases matching TRBD2. The CDR3 has 15 amino acids. Germline trimming cut 6 bases from V and 4 bases from J; bases unmatched to any gene: 5. The CDR3 DNA reads as TGTGCCAGCAGCCCCCCTAGCGGGAGGGCAGATACGCAGTATTTT. Translated, it gives CASSPPSGRADTQYF.

The chain has TRBV6-5 and TRBJ2-1; 7 bases are shared with TRBD2. From germline, CDR1 is MNHEY and CDR2 SVGAGI. The CDR3 covers 16 residues. The V and J ends lost 4 bases and 1 base, in that order; junction bases with no gene match: 7. The CDR3: CASSFLAVRSYNEQFF. The DNA of the CDR3 is TGTGCCAGCAGTTTTCTAGCGGTACGGTCCTACAATGAGCAGTTCTTC.

To note about this clonotype: A much larger clone sits a single nucleotide away, making a read error possible. This sequence joins TRBV12-3 or TRBV12-4 and TRBJ2-5; unclear D gene. Deletions cut 3 bases from V and 1 base from J, with 9 bases between. The CDR3 is 14 amino acids. The CDR3 reads CASSFRGFQETQYF. As DNA, the CDR3 is TGTGCCAGCAGTTTTAGAGGTTTCCAAGAGACCCAGTACTTC.

In this sample, this clonotype turned up a few times. The V and J genes are TRBV29-1 and TRBJ2-3; 12 bases fit TRBD2. CDR3 size: 16 residues. Germline CDR1 reads SQVTM; CDR2 reads ANQGSEA. Trimming cost V 8 bases and J 3 bases; bases outside gene matches: 12. CDR3 nucleotide sequence: TGCAGCTTGGGACAGTCCGGGACTAGCGGGACAGATACGCAGTATTTT. Translated: CSLGQSGTSGTDTQYF.

The chain uses TRBV29-1 and TRBJ2-2; no firm D call. CDR1 SQVTM and CDR2 ANQGSEA come from the germline V gene. Between the trimmed V and J ends, which lost 5 bases and 1 base, there was a span of 5 bases. The CDR3 length is 12 residues. In nucleotides, the CDR3 is TGCAGCGTTCTTCTGAACACCGGGGAGCTGTTTTTT. This sequence encodes CSVLLNTGELFF.

The chain couples TRBV11-2 to TRBJ2-2; TRBD2 matches at 8 bases. The germline CDR1 and CDR2 sequences are SGHAT and FQNNGV. V gave up 4 bases and J gave up 12 bases; unmatched junction bases: 19. CDR3 size: 17 residues. The CDR3 here is CASSSTGGLAGRVKLFF. The CDR3 DNA reads as TGTGCCAGCAGCTCTACTGGGGGGCTAGCGGGTCGCGTGAAGCTGTTTTTT.

Only a few counts were recorded for this clonotype. This chain uses TRBV29-1 with TRBJ2-3; D unresolved. V was pared by 4 bases and J by 6 bases, with 14 bases between. Germline V gene data show CDR1 as SQVTM and CDR2 as ANQGSEA. This CDR3 spans 13 amino acids. The CDR3 DNA follows: TGCAGCGTTGGACCCCGATTAGGGGATACGCAGTATTTT. Its protein product is CSVGPRLGDTQYF.

There are a few counts of this clonotype. The chain joins TRBV29-1 to TRBJ1-3, with D hard to call. Trimming cost V 0 bases and J 0 bases, with 9 bases left between them. The germline V gene encodes CDR1 SQVTM and CDR2 ANQGSEA. The CDR3 is 15 amino acids. DNA for the CDR3: TGCAGCGTTGAAGATCGGGGTTTCTCTGGAAACACCATATATTTT. Protein product: CSVEDRGFSGNTIYF.